The sequence of this TCR beta chain was determined in a study of T cells expressing NK-cell markers. General study results and limits: The CD3+CD56-NKG2C+ fraction of several donors was also led by these clonotypes. Expanded NKG2C+ T cell clones were not confirmed as HCMV-specific. CD8+ T cells in 5 or 6 donors included dominant NKG2C+ clonotypes at about 1.0-8%.

The CDR3 has 13 amino acids. Per germline, CDR1 LGHDT and CDR2 YNNKEL (reference sequence). Worth noting for this clonotype: Antigen unknown.

TCRdb re-called the 5' RACE reads, yielding one record per CDR3 amino acid sequence without DNA. This listing includes about 370,000 distinct CDR3 sequences. The sequencing input was blood T cells: a sorted CD56 or NKG2C T cell subset, CD4+ or CD8+ T cells, or bulk PBMC T cells (not recorded which). V usage is TRBV3-1 and J usage is TRBJ1-4; lacking DNA, the TRBD1 call made by TCRdb goes unchecked. This clonotype was obtained from a woman in her forties or fifties in good health. CDR3 loop: CASSAGTGAKLFF. Full variable domain (outside the CDR3, taken from reference TRBV3-1 and TRBJ1-4): DTAVSQTPKYLVTQMGNDKSIKCEQNLGHDTMYWYKQDSKKFLKIMFSYNNKELIINETVPNRFSPKSPDKAHLNLHINSLELGDSAVYFCASSAGTGAKLFFGSGTQLSVL.